The sequence of this TCR beta chain was determined in a study of graft-versus-host responses after intestinal transplantation. The overall study: Transplant types were multivisceral, liver-intestinal, or isolated intestinal. Anti-thymocyte globulin was used for induction in all recipients, who then took tacrolimus and steroids for around 3 years.

As regards this clone: Its antigen remains unidentified.

Profiling relied on immunoSEQ multiplex PCR, and the TCRdb table lists in-frame clones only, not all of them. The repertoire has tens of thousands of clones, over 75% of them found once; the top ten carry 0.39%. Study findings and constraints: GvH clones were found in recipient marrow; some appeared first in ileum or blood. Allograft graft-versus-host to host-versus-graft clonal ratios ran high in patients with graft-donor T cell macrochimerism.

The clonotype originates from a human donor who was the organ donor for an intestinal transplant. Source: unstimulated CD4+ T cells sorted from spleen or lymph node cells, taken before transplant.

CDR3: CASSGGQGANTEAFF. Written as DNA, the CDR3 is TGTGCCAGCAGCGGGGGACAGGGGGCGAACACTGAAGCTTTCTTT. The chain employs TRBV5-6 and TRBJ1-1, with 12 bases matching TRBD1. J lost 1 base, V lost 4 bases, and 2 bases had no gene match. This CDR3 comprises 15 residues. Germline V gene sequence: CDR1 SGHDT, CDR2 YYEEEE.